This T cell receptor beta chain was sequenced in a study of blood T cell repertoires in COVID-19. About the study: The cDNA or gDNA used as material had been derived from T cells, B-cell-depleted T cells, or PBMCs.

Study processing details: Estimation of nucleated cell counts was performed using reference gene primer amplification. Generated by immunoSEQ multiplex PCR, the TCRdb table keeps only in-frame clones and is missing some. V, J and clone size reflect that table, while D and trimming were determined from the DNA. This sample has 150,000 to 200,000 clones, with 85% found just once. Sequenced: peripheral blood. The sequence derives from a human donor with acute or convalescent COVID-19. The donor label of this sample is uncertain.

CDR3 amino acids: CASSPGERTGGSPLHF. The CDR3 coding sequence is TGTGCCAGCTCACCAGGGGAAAGGACAGGCGGGTCACCCCTCCACTTT. The chain recombines TRBV18 with TRBJ1-6; TRBD1 matches 7 bases. The CDR3 has 16 residues. V was pared by 2 bases and J by 10 bases, with 11 bases of the junction left unmatched. From germline, CDR1 is KGHSH and CDR2 LQKENI.